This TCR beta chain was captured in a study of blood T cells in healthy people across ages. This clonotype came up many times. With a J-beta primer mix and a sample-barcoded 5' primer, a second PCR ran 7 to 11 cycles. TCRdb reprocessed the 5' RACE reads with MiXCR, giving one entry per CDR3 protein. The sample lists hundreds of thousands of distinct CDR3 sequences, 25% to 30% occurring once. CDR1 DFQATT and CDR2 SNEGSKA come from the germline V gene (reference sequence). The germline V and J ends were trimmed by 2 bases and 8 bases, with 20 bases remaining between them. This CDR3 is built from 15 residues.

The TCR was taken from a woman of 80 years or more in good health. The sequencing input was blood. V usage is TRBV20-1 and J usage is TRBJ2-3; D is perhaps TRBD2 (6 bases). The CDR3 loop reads CSARSSGDLRGTQYF. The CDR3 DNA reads TGCAGTGCTAGATCCTCGGGGGACCTGAGGGGTACGCAGTATTTT.